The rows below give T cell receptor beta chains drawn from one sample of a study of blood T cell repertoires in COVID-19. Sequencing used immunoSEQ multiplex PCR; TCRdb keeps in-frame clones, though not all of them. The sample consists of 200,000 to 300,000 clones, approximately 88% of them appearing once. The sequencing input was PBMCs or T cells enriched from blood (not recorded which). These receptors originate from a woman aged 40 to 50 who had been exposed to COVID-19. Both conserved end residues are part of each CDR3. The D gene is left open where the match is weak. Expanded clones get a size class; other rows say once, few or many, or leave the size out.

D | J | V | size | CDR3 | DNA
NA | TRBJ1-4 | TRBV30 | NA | CAWSWANEKLFF | TGTGCCTGGAGTTGGGCAAATGAAAAACTGTTTTTT
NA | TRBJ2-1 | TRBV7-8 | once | CASSLAMVGGPNYNEQFF | TGTGCCAGCAGCTTAGCGATGGTGGGGGGGCCTAACTACAATGAGCAGTTCTTC
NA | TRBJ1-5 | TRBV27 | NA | CASSLYGGEPQHF | TGTGCCAGCAGTTTATACGGGGGAGAGCCCCAGCATTTT
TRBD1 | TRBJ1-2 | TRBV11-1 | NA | CASSAGTGGYGYTF | TGTGCCAGCAGCGCCGGGACAGGGGGCTATGGCTACACCTTC
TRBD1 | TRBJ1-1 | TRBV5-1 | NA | CASGGQGLSVTEAFF | TGCGCCAGCGGAGGACAGGGTCTATCGGTAACTGAAGCTTTCTTT
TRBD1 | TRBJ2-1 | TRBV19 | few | CASSIPTGTGDEQFF | TGTGCCAGTAGTATACCAACCGGGACAGGGGATGAGCAGTTCTTC
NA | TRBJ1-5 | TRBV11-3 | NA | CASRGGGQFNQPQHF | TGTGCCAGCAGGGGGGGAGGGCAGTTCAATCAGCCCCAGCATTTT
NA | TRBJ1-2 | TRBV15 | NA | CATSKGKGIKANYGYTF | TGTGCCACCAGTAAGGGGAAGGGAATTAAAGCTAACTATGGCTACACCTTC
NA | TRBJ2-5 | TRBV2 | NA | CASSERLVVVETQYF | TGTGCCAGCAGTGAGCGCCTAGTGGTCGTGGAGACCCAGTACTTC
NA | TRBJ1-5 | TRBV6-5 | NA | CASSYSSVTSNQPQHF | TGTGCCAGCAGTTACTCGTCAGTTACTAGCAATCAGCCCCAGCATTTT
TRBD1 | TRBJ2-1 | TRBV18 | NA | CASSPDRGTYNEQFF | TGTGCCAGCTCCCCCGACAGGGGAACCTACAATGAGCAGTTCTTC